The source of this T cell receptor beta chain is a study of blood T cell repertoires in COVID-19. Study-level background: T cells, B-cell-depleted T cells, or PBMCs provided the cDNA or gDNA that served as material.

This CDR3 region has 15 residues. Germline V gives CDR1 SGHAT, CDR2 FQNNGV. V gave up 3 bases and J gave up 3 bases; unmatched junction bases: 4. In the source study's methods: From reference gene primer amplification, estimates of nucleated cell counts were derived. Sequenced by immunoSEQ multiplex PCR; TCRdb stores in-frame clones only, minus some. V and J calls plus clone size are reproduced from that table; the DNA served to infer D and trimming. The sample lists some 39,000 clones; roughly 85% were seen once. This sequence originates from a man aged 60 to 69 with acute or convalescent COVID-19. The sequencing input was peripheral blood. The chain couples TRBV11-2 to TRBJ2-2; 7 nucleotides line up with TRBD1. The CDR3: CASSLRGPDTGELFF. In DNA, the CDR3 is TGTGCCAGCAGCTTGAGGGGGCCAGACACCGGGGAGCTGTTTTTT.